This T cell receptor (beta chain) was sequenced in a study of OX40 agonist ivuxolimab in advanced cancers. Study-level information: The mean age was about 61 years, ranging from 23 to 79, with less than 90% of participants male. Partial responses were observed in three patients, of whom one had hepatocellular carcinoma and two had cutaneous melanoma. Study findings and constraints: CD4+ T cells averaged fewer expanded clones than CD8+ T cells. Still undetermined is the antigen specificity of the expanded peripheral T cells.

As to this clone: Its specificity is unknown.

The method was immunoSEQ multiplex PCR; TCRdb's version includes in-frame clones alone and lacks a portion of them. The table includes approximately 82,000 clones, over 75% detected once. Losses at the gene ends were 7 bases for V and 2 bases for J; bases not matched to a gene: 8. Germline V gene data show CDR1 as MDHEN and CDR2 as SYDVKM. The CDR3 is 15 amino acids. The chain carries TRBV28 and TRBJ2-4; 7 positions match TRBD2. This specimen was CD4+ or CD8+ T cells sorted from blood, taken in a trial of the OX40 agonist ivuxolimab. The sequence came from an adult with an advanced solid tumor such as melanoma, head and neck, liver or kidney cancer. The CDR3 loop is CASKGGRGTKNIQYF. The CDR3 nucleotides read TGTGCCAGCAAGGGAGGGAGAGGTACCAAAAACATTCAGTACTTC.